The T cell receptor beta chain described here comes from a study of blood T cell repertoires in COVID-19 (dated by TCRdb to 2018 to 2020). Study-wide context: Samples from collaborators originated in the United States, Italy and Spain and spanned both the acute and convalescent phases of COVID-19. Samples were obtained from the ongoing ImmuneRACE study (first 160 participants) and from 950 to 1,500 subjects provided by 6 global collaborators. The repertoires were released in a freely available public database intended as a resource for research on the immune response to SARS-CoV-2. Sample metadata almost always included a de-identified subject ID, COVID-19 status, age in years and sex. The prospective study material was composed of cDNA or gDNA derived from T cells, B-cell-depleted T cells, or PBMCs. Where available, HLA class I and class II types were obtained from metadata supplied by the sample provider rather than from assay-based typing. The dataset comprised deeply sampled blood TCRbeta repertoires from subjects exposed to, actively infected with, or recovered from COVID-19.

As to this clone: This clone's antigen is unknown. No much larger clonotype is one base removed from it; base qualities were not supplied.

For CDR1 and CDR2, the germline V gene (reference sequence) lists MNHNY and SVGAGI. Relative to germline, V is 4 bases shorter and J is 2 bases shorter, with 8 bases between their ends. The CDR3, cysteine through phenylalanine, is 13 amino acids long. The retained sequence is limited to the CDR3, 39 bases, with the frame set at the first base. Study-wide findings and limitations: The quantity of clinical and demographic metadata differed by source and by participant and was supplied without curation.

TCRbeta CDR3 regions were amplified from genomic DNA by means of the immunoSEQ Assay, a bias-controlled multiplex PCR. In the paper's pipeline: Within the assay, amplification of reference gene primers was used to estimate how many nucleated cells each sample contained. Sequence reads were collapsed and filtered to measure the absolute abundance of every unique TCRbeta CDR3 rearrangement. For each sample, productive Simpson clonality was calculated by taking the square root of Simpson's diversity index across productive rearrangements. Held by TCRdb, this immuneACCESS table contains in-frame sequences only and omits some clones. Under half of the omission traces to an unresolved V gene where checked; the cause of the rest is unknown. That table supplies the V and J calls and clone size; D and trimming were determined from the DNA. This sample gives more than 70,000 clones in total; 85% to 90% of them show up just once. The ten biggest clones cover 22% of the sample.

The collaborating institutions used their own protocols to collect whole blood in K2EDTA tubes. For TCRbeta analysis, collaborators shipped samples as frozen whole blood, isolated PBMCs, or DNA extracted from either of those sample types. Sequenced material: peripheral blood. This TCR derives from a woman aged 80 or older in a cohort sampled during active or convalescent COVID-19. Recombination linked TRBV6-6 to TRBJ1-1, and perhaps TRBD1 as D gene, on 6 matching bases. DNA sequence: TGTGCCAGCAGTTCGGACAGAAACACTGAAGCTTTCTTT. This gives the protein CASSSDRNTEAFF.